This T cell receptor beta chain is from a study of CD8+CD57+ T cells in acquired aplastic anemia. About the study: Across the sorted CD4+ and CD8+ cells, DNA amounts averaged 3.2 ug. Regarding the study as a whole: Shared by patients and controls, some 29 CD8+ CDR3s were abundant in patients.

CD8+CD57+ cell expansion had been shown by flow cytometry in patients chosen for sequencing. In all patients, the disease was severe acquired aplastic anemia. Patients were therapy-naive when their blood was sampled. The template for TCR beta VDJ and CDR3 sequence profiling was genomic DNA. TCRdb analysed the reads with MiXCR anew, one entry per CDR3 protein. The sample includes about 120,000 distinct CDR3 sequences, almost 40% seen only once; the top ten take about 2.4%. In this sample, this clonotype turned up many times. Antigen specificity is unknown. The TCR originated in a human donor with aplastic anemia. The sample comprised sorted CD4+, CD8+, or CD8+CD57+ T cells (not recorded which) from PBMCs.

CDR3 sequence: CASSSTGTLGDTQYF. CDR3 bases: TGTGCCAGCAGCTCCACCGGGACTCTAGGGGATACGCAGTATTTT. V and J are TRBV5-6 and TRBJ2-3; D is possibly TRBD2 (6 bases). The CDR3 length is 15 residues. CDR1 is SGHDT, CDR2 YYEEEE, per germline. With 3 bases removed from V and 6 bases from J, the gap between germline ends came to 17 bases.